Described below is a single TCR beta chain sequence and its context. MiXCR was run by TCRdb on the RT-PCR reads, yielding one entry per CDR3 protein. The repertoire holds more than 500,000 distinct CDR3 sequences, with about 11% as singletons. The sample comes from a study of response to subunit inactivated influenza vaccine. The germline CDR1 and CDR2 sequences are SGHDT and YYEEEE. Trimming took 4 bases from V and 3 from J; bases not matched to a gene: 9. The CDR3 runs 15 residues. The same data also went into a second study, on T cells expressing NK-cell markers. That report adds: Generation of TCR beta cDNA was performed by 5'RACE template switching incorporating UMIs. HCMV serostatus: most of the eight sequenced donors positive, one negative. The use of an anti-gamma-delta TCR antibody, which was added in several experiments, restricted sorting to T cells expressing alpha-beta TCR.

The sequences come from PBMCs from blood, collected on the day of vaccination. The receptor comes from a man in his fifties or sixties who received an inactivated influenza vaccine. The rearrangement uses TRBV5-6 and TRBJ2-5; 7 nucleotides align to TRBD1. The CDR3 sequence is CASSASTGTEETQYF. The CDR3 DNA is TGTGCCAGCAGCGCATCAACCGGGACAGAAGAGACCCAGTACTTC.